Given below is one TCR beta chain in context. Its antigen remains unknown. The sample belongs to a study of cytomegalovirus exposure and HLA in healthy donors. A multiplex PCR was run with 60 Vbeta primers and 13 Jbeta primers. This table comes from immunoSEQ multiplex PCR, and its TCRdb copy is limited to in-frame clones, with some not included. In all, the sample yields 150,000 to 200,000 clones. Regarding the study as a whole: In a later analysis, compared with equally common non-associated chains, HLA-associated beta chains were more expanded.

The sample comprised PBMCs. The receptor's source is a woman aged 18-29 years in good health and CMV-seropositive.

CDR3 nucleotide sequence: TGTGCCAGTAGTATACAGGGTGCAGATACGCAGTATTTT. It yields the protein CASSIQGADTQYF. V usage is TRBV19 and J usage is TRBJ2-3, with D possibly being TRBD1 (5 bases). This CDR3 is built from 13 residues. Per germline, CDR1 LNHDA and CDR2 SQIVND (reference sequence). The germline V and J ends were trimmed by 2 bases and 4 bases, with 7 bases remaining between them.